This T cell receptor beta chain stems from a study of breast tumors, draining lymph nodes, adjacent tissues. V was clipped by 4 bases and J by 0 bases, with 7 bases between them. The CDR3 contains 14 residues. Germline CDR1 reads SNHLY; CDR2 reads FYNNEI. Axillary draining lymph nodes of breast cancer patients supplied the node samples. The sample holds many counts of this clonotype. Its antigen is unidentified. TCRdb itself ran the multiplex PCR reads through MiXCR, one entry per CDR3 protein. The sample has around 140,000 distinct CDR3 sequences; 20% to 25% are singletons. Findings and caveats of the study: Tumor and nontumor repertoires were significantly more similar in luminal-like than in basal-like breast cancer. Tumor repertoires ranked between lymph nodes and nontumor tissue in diversity, with V and J gene preferences. Data only fit, rather than demonstrated, lymph node origin of most tumor T cells.

The clonotype comes from a female donor with breast cancer. Some clones in this sample may be carry-over from other donors' samples. V is TRBV2 and J is TRBJ2-1; D is undetermined. Sequencing input: axillary lymph node tissue. This CDR3 reads CASSAAASYNEQFF. CDR3 sequence (DNA): TGTGCCAGCAGTGCCGCGGCCTCCTACAATGAGCAGTTCTTC.